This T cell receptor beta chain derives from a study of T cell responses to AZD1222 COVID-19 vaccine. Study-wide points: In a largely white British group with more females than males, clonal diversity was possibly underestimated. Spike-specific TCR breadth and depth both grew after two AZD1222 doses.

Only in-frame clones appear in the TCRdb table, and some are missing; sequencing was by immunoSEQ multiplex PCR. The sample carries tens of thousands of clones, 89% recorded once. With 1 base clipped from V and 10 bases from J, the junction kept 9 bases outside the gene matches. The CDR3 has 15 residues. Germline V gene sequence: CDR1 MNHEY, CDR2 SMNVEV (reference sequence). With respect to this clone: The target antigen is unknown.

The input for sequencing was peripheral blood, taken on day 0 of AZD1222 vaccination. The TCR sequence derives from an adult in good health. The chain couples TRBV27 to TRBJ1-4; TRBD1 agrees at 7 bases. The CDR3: CASSLFGQEGGKLFF. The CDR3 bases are TGTGCCAGCAGTTTATTTGGACAGGAAGGAGGAAAACTGTTTTTT.